This section outlines one TCR beta chain sequence together with its context. This entry is derived from a study of blood T cells in healthy people across ages. A J-beta primer mix and a sample-barcoded 5' primer were used in a second PCR of roughly 6 to 11 cycles. One entry per CDR3 protein, called by TCRdb with MiXCR from the 5' RACE reads. The profile shows about 730,000 distinct CDR3 sequences, 40% to 45% of them singletons. Germline CDR1 reads KGHSH; CDR2 reads LQKENI. Trimming cost V 0 bases and J 2 bases, with 8 bases left between them. This CDR3 has 14 residues. The receptor's source is a woman aged 55-70 years in good health. The material sequenced was blood. The chain has TRBV18 and TRBJ2-7; the D is unclear. Here the CDR3 reads CASSPPGSPYEQYF. DNA of the CDR3: TGTGCCAGCTCACCACCGGGGTCCCCCTACGAGCAGTACTTC.